This record concerns one T cell receptor beta chain sequence. Expressed TCRB transcripts were sequenced because the isolated RNA had all been reverse transcribed beforehand. Profiled with immunoSEQ multiplex PCR; TCRdb holds only in-frame clones, not every one. The data contain hundreds of thousands of clones, 17% of them singletons. These data belong to a study of beta chain features in type 1 diabetes. The CDR3 extends over 15 amino acids. Germline lookup yields CDR1 LGHNA and CDR2 YNFKEQ. After removal of 4 bases from V and 3 bases from J, the junction contained 8 bases not matched to a gene. The clonotype comes from a woman between 18 and 29 years old in good health. Input material: naive CD4+ T cells from blood. The chain couples TRBV4-2 to TRBJ2-7; 8 positions match TRBD2. This chain's CDR3 is CASSPPGLAGYEQYF. CDR3 bases: TGTGCCAGCAGCCCTCCCGGGCTAGCGGGCTACGAGCAGTACTTC.